The 8 T cell receptor beta chains listed next were all sequenced from one sample in a study of blood T cells in healthy people across ages. Then a second PCR, running about 7 to 11 cycles, was carried out with a sample-barcoded 5' primer and a J-beta primer mix. MiXCR was run by TCRdb on the 5' RACE reads, yielding one entry per CDR3 protein. Of about 680,000 distinct CDR3 sequences detected, more than 40% appear once; the ten largest clones hold about a third. The sequenced sample was blood. These receptors were taken from an older woman in good health.

The J gene is TRBJ2-1, the V gene TRBV28, with TRBD2 matching 7 bases. V shed 2 bases and J 9 bases; nucleotides not matched to a gene: 13. Germline V gene data show CDR1 as MDHEN and CDR2 as SYDVKM. The CDR3 sequence is 16 residues long. The DNA of the CDR3 is TGTGCCAGCAGTTTACCTGTCTGGGAGGGCGAGGGTGAGCAGTTCTTC. It codes for CASSLPVWEGEGEQFF.

The V call is TRBV24-1, the J call TRBJ2-5, with TRBD2 matching over 11 bases. V shed 2 bases, J shed 4 bases, and the junction held 2 bases outside the gene matches. In germline, CDR1 is KGHDR, CDR2 SFDVKD. This CDR3 comprises 15 residues. The CDR3 coding sequence is TGTGCCACCAGTGATTCTGGACTAGCGGGAGAGACCCAGTACTTC. This codes for CATSDSGLAGETQYF.

Here the CDR3 DNA reads TGTGCCAGCAGTCCCCGGGCGGGAATGAACACTGAAGCTTTCTTT. The encoded protein is CASSPRAGMNTEAFF. The chain links TRBV3-1 to TRBJ1-1; D uncertain. CDR1 and CDR2 (germline): LGHDT, YNNKEL (reference sequence). The V end lost 6 bases, the J end lost 0 bases, and 14 bases lay between the germline ends. The CDR3 totals 15 residues.

In its sample, this clonotype was seen a few times. The rearrangement links TRBV29-1 to TRBJ2-5; 8 bases agree with TRBD2. The CDR3 is 15 residues long. Germline V gene lookup returns CDR1 SQVTM and CDR2 ANQGSEA. The ends lost 4 bases at V and 3 bases at J; junction bases unmatched: 10. CDR3 sequence reads: CSVGREDEGEETQYF. The CDR3 DNA follows: TGCAGCGTTGGGCGGGAGGATGAAGGCGAAGAGACCCAGTACTTC.

The chain has TRBV4-2 and TRBJ2-5, with D possibly being TRBD2 (6 bases). Germline V gene data show CDR1 as LGHNA and CDR2 as YNFKEQ. The germline V and J ends were trimmed by 1 base and 11 bases, with 20 bases remaining between them. This CDR3 has 15 amino acids. In nucleotides, the CDR3 is TGTGCCAGCAGCCAAGGGGGAGGCCTCGTCTATGAGCAGTACTTC. Protein sequence: CASSQGGGLVYEQYF.

Remarks on this clonotype: This clone may be a read error of a much larger clone one base away. The V call is TRBV27, the J call TRBJ2-3, with 7 bases aligning to TRBD1. Trimming removed 6 bases from V and 1 base from J; junction bases left unmatched: 13. CDR1 MNHEY and CDR2 SMNVEV come from the germline V gene (reference sequence). This CDR3 comprises 17 residues. CDR3 DNA: TGTGCCAGCAGCTCACTCTCGACAGGGAGAGGCACAGATACGCAGTATTTT. Its protein product is CASSSLSTGRGTDTQYF.

This clonotype was seen only a few times. V gene TRBV4-2 combines with J gene TRBJ2-7; D is possibly TRBD1 (7 bases). V lost 4 bases and J 1 base, leaving 20 bases between the germline ends. CDR1 is LGHNA and CDR2 is YNFKEQ in the germline V gene. The CDR3 extends over 17 amino acids. CDR3 DNA: TGTGCCAGCAGCCCTACAGGGGCCCGGGGGAGGTCCTACGAGCAGTACTTC. The encoded protein is CASSPTGARGRSYEQYF.

The chain couples TRBV20-1 to TRBJ2-4, with D possibly being TRBD1 or TRBD2 (6 bases each). CDR1 is DFQATT and CDR2 is SNEGSKA in the germline V gene (reference sequence). Between the trimmed V and J ends, which lost 1 base and 3 bases, there was a span of 19 bases. There are 17 residues in the CDR3. CDR3 sequence: CSARGGGLDKDKNIQYF. The CDR3 bases are TGCAGTGCTAGAGGAGGGGGGTTAGACAAGGACAAAAACATTCAGTACTTC.